The sequence of this T cell receptor beta chain was determined in a study of blood T cell repertoires in COVID-19. Study as a whole: The analysed material was cDNA or gDNA that came from T cells, B-cell-depleted T cells, or PBMCs.

The Seattle patients, enrolled during active infection, were followed longitudinally. Original methodology: Amplification from reference gene primers served as the basis for estimated nucleated cell counts. Profiled with immunoSEQ multiplex PCR; TCRdb holds only in-frame clones, not every one. V and J calls and clone size are those listed in that table; D and trimming were worked out from the DNA. The repertoire holds roughly 70,000 clones, 65% to 85% seen once, with more than 13% in the top ten. V was pared by 7 bases and J by 1 base, with 11 bases between. The CDR3 consists of 14 residues. CDR1 and CDR2 from the germline V gene are SGHRS and YFSETQ.

The receptor comes from a man aged 55 to 69 with COVID-19, enrolled during active disease. This chain uses TRBV5-1 with TRBJ2-2; no clear D gene. Sequenced sample: peripheral blood. CDR3 residues: CASGPGLNTGELFF. CDR3 nucleotides: TGCGCCAGCGGCCCTGGGCTGAACACCGGGGAGCTGTTTTTT.